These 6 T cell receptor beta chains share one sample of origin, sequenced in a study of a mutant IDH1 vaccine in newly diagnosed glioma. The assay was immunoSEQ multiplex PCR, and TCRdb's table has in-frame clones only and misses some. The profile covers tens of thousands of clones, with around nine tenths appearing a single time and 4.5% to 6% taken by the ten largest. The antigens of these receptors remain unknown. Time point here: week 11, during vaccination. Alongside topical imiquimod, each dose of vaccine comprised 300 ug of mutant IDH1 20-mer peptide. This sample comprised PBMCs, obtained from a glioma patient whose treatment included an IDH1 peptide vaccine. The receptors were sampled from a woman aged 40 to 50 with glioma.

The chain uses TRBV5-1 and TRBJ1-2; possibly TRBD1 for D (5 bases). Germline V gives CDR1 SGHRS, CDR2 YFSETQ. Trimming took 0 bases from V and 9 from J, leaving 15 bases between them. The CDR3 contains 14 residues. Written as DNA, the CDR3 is TGCGCCAGCAGCTTGGATGGGGGAATGACCAGCTACACCTTC. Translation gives CASSLDGGMTSYTF.

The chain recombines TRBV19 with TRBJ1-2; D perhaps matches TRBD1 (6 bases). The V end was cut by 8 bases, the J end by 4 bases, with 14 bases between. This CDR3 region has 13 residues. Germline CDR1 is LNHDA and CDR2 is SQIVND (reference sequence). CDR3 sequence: CASYEQGSYGYTF. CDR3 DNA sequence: TGTGCCAGTTACGAACAGGGTTCCTATGGCTACACCTTC. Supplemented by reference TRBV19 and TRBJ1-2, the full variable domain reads DGGITQSPKYLFRKEGQNVTLSCEQNLNHDAMYWYRQDPGQGLRLIYYSQIVNDFQKGDIAEGYSVSREKKESFPLTVTSAQKNPTAFYLCASYEQGSYGYTFGSGTRLTVV.

The CDR3 loop reads CAWSLTVTGELFF. Written as DNA, the CDR3 is TGTGCCTGGAGTTTGACGGTGACCGGGGAGCTGTTTTTT. J is TRBJ2-2 and V is TRBV30; no clear D. Trimming stripped 2 bases from V and 5 bases from J, with 9 bases between. In germline, CDR1 is GTSNPN, CDR2 SVGIG (reference sequence). The CDR3 consists of 13 residues. Full variable domain (missing parts from reference TRBV30 and TRBJ2-2): SQTIHQWPATLVQPVGSPLSLECTVEGTSNPNLYWYRQAAGRGLQLLFYSVGIGQISSEVPQNLSASRPQDRQFILSSKKLLLSDSGFYLCAWSLTVTGELFFGEGSRLTVL.

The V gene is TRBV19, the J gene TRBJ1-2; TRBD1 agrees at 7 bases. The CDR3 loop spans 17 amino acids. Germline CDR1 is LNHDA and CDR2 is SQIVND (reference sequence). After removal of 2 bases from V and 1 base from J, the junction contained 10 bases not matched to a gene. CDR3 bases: TGTGCCAGTAGTATATCGGACAGGCCCTCTGATAACTATGGCTACACCTTC. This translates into CASSISDRPSDNYGYTF.

The CDR3 is CASSPPGTGGGNQPQHF. The CDR3 DNA is TGTGCCAGCTCACCACCGGGGACAGGGGGAGGCAATCAGCCCCAGCATTTT. The chain links TRBV18 to TRBJ1-5; the match to TRBD1 covers 11 bases. Germline V gives CDR1 KGHSH, CDR2 LQKENI. The trim removed 0 bases at V and 2 bases at J, leaving 3 bases unmatched. The CDR3 is made up of 17 amino acids.

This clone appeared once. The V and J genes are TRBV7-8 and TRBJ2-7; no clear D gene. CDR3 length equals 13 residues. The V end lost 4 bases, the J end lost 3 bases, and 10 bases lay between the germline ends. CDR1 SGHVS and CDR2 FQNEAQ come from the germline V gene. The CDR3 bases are TGTGCCAGCAGCTGGACCACGAACTACGAGCAGTACTTC. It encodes CASSWTTNYEQYF.